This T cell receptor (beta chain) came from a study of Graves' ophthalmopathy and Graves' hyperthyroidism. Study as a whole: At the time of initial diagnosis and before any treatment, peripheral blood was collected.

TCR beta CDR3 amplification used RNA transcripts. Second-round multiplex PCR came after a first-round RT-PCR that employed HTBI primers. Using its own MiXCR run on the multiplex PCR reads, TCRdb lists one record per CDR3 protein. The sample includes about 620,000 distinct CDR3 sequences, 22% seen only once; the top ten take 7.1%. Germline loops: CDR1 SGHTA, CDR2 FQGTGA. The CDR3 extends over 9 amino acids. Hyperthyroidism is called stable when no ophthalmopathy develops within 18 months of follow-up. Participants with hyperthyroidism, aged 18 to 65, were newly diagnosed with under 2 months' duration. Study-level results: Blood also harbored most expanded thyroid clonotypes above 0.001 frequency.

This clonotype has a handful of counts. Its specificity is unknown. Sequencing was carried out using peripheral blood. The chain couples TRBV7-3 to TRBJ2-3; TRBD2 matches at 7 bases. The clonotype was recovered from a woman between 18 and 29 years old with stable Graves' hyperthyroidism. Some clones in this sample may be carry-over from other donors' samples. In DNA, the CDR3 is TGTGTCGGGGGGACCACGCAGTATTTT. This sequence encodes CVGGTTQYF.